The 24 T cell receptor beta chains below come from one sample, sequenced in a study of CD8 T cells in ankylosing spondylitis. Each CDR3 protein is one row after TCRdb ran MiXCR on the 5' RACE reads. This table holds around 88,000 distinct CDR3 sequences, 8.8% found once. The sample consisted of blood, either unsorted or a sorted T cell fraction (not recorded which). The receptors come from a male donor with ankylosing spondylitis or in good health (not recorded which).

The gene calls are TRBV7-9 and TRBJ2-7; the D gene is possibly TRBD1 (7 bases). CDR3 length: 16 residues. The germline CDR1 and CDR2 sequences are SEHNR and FQNEAQ (reference sequence). V was clipped by 5 bases and J by 1 base, with 18 bases between them. The CDR3 reads CASSPYRRGPSYEQYF. As DNA, the CDR3 is TGTGCCAGCAGCCCCTATCGGAGGGGGCCTTCCTACGAGCAGTACTTC.

This clonotype was seen repeatedly, ten times or more. The rearrangement joins TRBV20-1 to TRBJ1-1; 7 bases are shared with TRBD1. The length of the CDR3 is 13 residues. The V and J ends lost 5 bases and 7 bases, in that order; junction bases with no gene match: 10. Germline V lookup: CDR1 DFQATT, CDR2 SNEGSKA (reference sequence). Written as DNA, the CDR3 is TGCAGTGCTTTTAAAACAGGGGCCCTTGAAGCTTTCTTT. Translated, it gives CSAFKTGALEAFF.

At least ten counts were recorded for this clonotype. The V and J genes are TRBV29-1 and TRBJ2-1; D may be TRBD2 (6 bases). V was pared by 0 bases and J by 5 bases, with 17 bases between. CDR3 length equals 16 residues. In germline, CDR1 is SQVTM, CDR2 ANQGSEA. The CDR3 DNA sequence: TGCAGCGTTGAAGACGGGGGACTCCTTCTCAACAATGAGCAGTTCTTC. Translating gives CSVEDGGLLLNNEQFF.

This clonotype was recorded at least ten times. V gene TRBV15 combines with J gene TRBJ2-3, with D possibly TRBD2 on 6 matching bases. The V gene lost 3 bases and the J gene lost 4 bases, with 8 bases spanning the gap. CDR3 length equals 13 residues. Per germline, CDR1 LNHNV and CDR2 YYDKDF (reference sequence). The CDR3 DNA reads as TGTGCCACCAGCAGGGGACTTTCAGATACGCAGTATTTT. It is translated as CATSRGLSDTQYF. The full variable domain, with the rest looked up from reference TRBV15 and TRBJ2-3, is DAMVIQNPRYQVTQFGKPVTLSCSQTLNHNVMYWYQQKSSQAPKLLFHYYDKDFNNEADTPDNFQSRRPNTSFCFLDIRSPGLGDTAMYLCATSRGLSDTQYFGPGTRLTVL.

This clonotype was counted many times. The V gene is TRBV9, the J gene TRBJ1-1, with D perhaps TRBD1 (5 bases). CDR1 and CDR2 (germline): SGDLS, YYNGEE. The CDR3 extends over 12 amino acids. V was clipped by 0 bases and J by 9 bases, with 9 bases between them. Here the CDR3 DNA reads TGTGCCAGCAGCGTAGGGCAGGGTAAAGCTTTCTTT. Translated, it gives CASSVGQGKAFF.

This clonotype was counted ten times or more. The chain carries TRBV7-8 and TRBJ1-2; 7 bases fit TRBD1. Germline values: CDR1 SGHVS, CDR2 FQNEAQ. The V and J ends lost 5 bases and 8 bases, in that order; junction bases with no gene match: 8. CDR3 length: 13 amino acids. CDR3: CASSLRQGIGYTF. The CDR3 coding sequence is TGTGCCAGCAGCCTCAGACAGGGAATAGGCTACACCTTC.

This clonotype was picked up a small number of times. The rearrangement links TRBV25-1 to TRBJ1-6, with D unresolved. The CDR3 is 15 amino acids. Trimming removed 8 bases at V and 0 bases at J, with 11 bases between. Germline CDR1 MGHDK, CDR2 SYGVNS. The CDR3, as DNA: TGTGCCAGCGGGCGCACCAGCTCCTATAATTCACCCCTCCACTTT. As protein: CASGRTSSYNSPLHF.

This clonotype appeared many times. The chain employs TRBV28 and TRBJ2-7; tentative D call: TRBD1 (6 bases). Germline lookup yields CDR1 MDHEN and CDR2 SYDVKM. The CDR3 spans 13 residues. V dropped 10 bases and J dropped 5 bases, with 18 bases sitting between them. CDR3 nucleotides: TGTGCCACCGCTGACAGGTTCAGCCACGAGCAGTACTTC. Encoded protein: CATADRFSHEQYF.

At least ten counts were recorded for this clonotype. The genes are TRBV9 and TRBJ2-7, with 9 bases aligning to TRBD1. CDR1 and CDR2 from the germline V gene are SGDLS and YYNGEE. The CDR3 sequence is 16 residues long. Trimming took 6 bases from V and 4 from J; bases not matched to a gene: 14. Written as DNA, the CDR3 is TGTGCCAGCACCGACCAGAGAAGACAGGGGGTATACGAGCAGTACTTC. It yields the protein CASTDQRRQGVYEQYF.

This clonotype has at least ten counts. The rearrangement links TRBV5-1 to TRBJ2-7; possible D gene TRBD2, 6 bases. V dropped 5 bases and J dropped 5 bases, with 17 bases sitting between them. Per germline, CDR1 SGHRS and CDR2 YFSETQ. The CDR3 is made up of 14 amino acids. CDR3 amino acids: CASRRDSLVNEQYF. The DNA for the CDR3 is TGCGCCAGCAGGCGGGACTCACTTGTGAACGAGCAGTACTTC.

The V gene is TRBV3-1, the J gene TRBJ1-1, with D perhaps matching TRBD1 (6 bases). V was trimmed by 4 bases and J by 1 base, leaving 13 bases between them. The CDR3 is 15 amino acids. Germline-derived CDR1 and CDR2 are LGHDT and YNNKEL (reference sequence). The DNA for the CDR3 is TGTGCCAGCAGCCTAACAGGGTATGGGAACACTGAAGCTTTCTTT. It is translated as CASSLTGYGNTEAFF. The full variable domain, its missing parts supplied by reference TRBV3-1 and TRBJ1-1, is DTAVSQTPKYLVTQMGNDKSIKCEQNLGHDTMYWYKQDSKKFLKIMFSYNNKELIINETVPNRFSPKSPDKAHLNLHINSLELGDSAVYFCASSLTGYGNTEAFFGQGTRLTVV.

There are many counts of this clonotype. The chain links TRBV6-5 to TRBJ1-1; a weak D match, TRBD1 (5 bases). The germline V gene has CDR1 MNHEY and CDR2 SVGAGI. V lost 2 bases and J lost 1, with 8 bases in between. The CDR3 is 14 amino acids. This CDR3 reads CASSYGGKNTEAFF. DNA of the CDR3: TGTGCCAGCAGTTACGGGGGGAAGAACACTGAAGCTTTCTTT.

The chain joins TRBV2 to TRBJ2-1; 10 bases map to TRBD2. The V segment lost 10 bases and the J segment 7 bases; nucleotides outside the gene matches: 25. Per germline, CDR1 SNHLY and CDR2 FYNNEI. The CDR3 has 19 residues. The DNA of the CDR3 is TGTGCCATCTGTCCCCCACTGACTCTAGCGGGGGTGGTCTTTAATGAGCAGTTCTTC. The encoded protein is CAICPPLTLAGVVFNEQFF. Full variable domain (rest looked up from reference TRBV2 and TRBJ2-1): EPEVTQTPSHQVTQMGQEVILRCVPISNHLYFYWYRQILGQKVEFLVSFYNNEISEKSEIFDDQFSVERPDGSNFTLKIRSTKLEDSAMYFCAICPPLTLAGVVFNEQFFGPGTRLTVL.

This clonotype came up many times. The rearrangement joins TRBV11-3 to TRBJ2-5; 13 bases fit TRBD2. The V gene's germline CDR1 is SGHNT and CDR2 YENEEA. This CDR3 contains 15 residues. V was clipped by 5 bases and J by 4 bases; unmatched bases: 4. DNA for the CDR3: TGTGCCAGCAGCGCCACTAGCGGGGGGGGAGAGACCCAGTACTTC. Translated: CASSATSGGGETQYF.

This clonotype was recorded at least ten times. V is TRBV12-3 or TRBV12-4 and J is TRBJ1-2; tentatively, D is TRBD1 (5 bases). The CDR3 length is 14 residues. The V and J ends lost 1 base and 3 bases respectively, with 9 bases between them. CDR3 sequence reads: CASSLVGTDYGYTF. The CDR3 nucleotides read TGTGCCAGCAGTTTAGTTGGGACCGACTATGGCTACACCTTC.

The chain joins TRBV19 to TRBJ2-2, with 7 bases that match TRBD2. Germline assignment: CDR1 LNHDA and CDR2 SQIVND (reference sequence). Losses at the gene ends were 6 bases for V and 4 bases for J; bases not matched to a gene: 5. There are 14 residues in the CDR3. The CDR3 nucleotides are TGTGCCAGTAGAGCGGGGATGGGCACCGGGGAGCTGTTTTTT. It yields the protein CASRAGMGTGELFF.

The chain recombines TRBV7-8 with TRBJ2-1; maybe TRBD2 (6 bases). Trimming left V 1 base short and J 2 bases short, with 9 bases between. In germline, CDR1 is SGHVS, CDR2 FQNEAQ. This CDR3 comprises 15 residues. CDR3 sequence (DNA): TGTGCCAGCAGCTTAGTGCGGGGAGCCTACAATGAGCAGTTCTTC. It specifies CASSLVRGAYNEQFF.

This clonotype was counted only a few times. The chain combines TRBV9 with TRBJ2-1; D might be TRBD1 or TRBD2, each matching 5 bases. V lost 0 bases and J 10 bases, leaving 11 bases between the germline ends. CDR3 length: 13 residues. Germline V CDR1 and CDR2: SGDLS, YYNGEE. In nucleotides, the CDR3 is TGTGCCAGCAGCGTAGCCTCCAGGGACGAGCAGTTCTTC. This sequence encodes CASSVASRDEQFF.

This clonotype appeared many times. The rearrangement uses TRBV7-2 and TRBJ1-1; D call uncertain. Looked up from germline, CDR1 is SGHTA and CDR2 is FQGNSA. This CDR3 has 17 amino acids. The germline V and J ends were trimmed by 2 bases and 0 bases, with 16 bases remaining between them. CDR3 DNA sequence: TGTGCCAGCAGCTTATGGCCGGCAGGCGCGATGAACACTGAAGCTTTCTTT. Translated: CASSLWPAGAMNTEAFF.

This clonotype was recorded at least ten times. The chain carries TRBV3-1 and TRBJ1-5; a possible D gene is TRBD1 (5 bases). In germline, CDR1 is LGHDT, CDR2 YNNKEL (reference sequence). The CDR3 has 15 residues. Trimming took 1 base from V and 4 from J, leaving 11 bases between them. CDR3 bases: TGTGCCAGCAGCCAAGGGTTGGGGACTAATCAGCCCCAGCATTTT. It translates to CASSQGLGTNQPQHF.

The sample holds many counts of this clonotype. This chain connects TRBV11-3 to TRBJ2-1; D remains unclear. V was clipped by 0 bases and J by 9 bases, with 12 bases between them. CDR1 SGHNT and CDR2 YENEEA come from the germline V gene. This CDR3 comprises 14 residues. The CDR3 reads CASSLDPVSREQFF. The CDR3, as DNA: TGTGCCAGCAGCTTAGACCCAGTGTCACGTGAGCAGTTCTTC. Full variable domain (rest looked up from reference TRBV11-3 and TRBJ2-1): EAGVVQSPRYKIIEKKQPVAFWCNPISGHNTLYWYLQNLGQGPELLIRYENEEAVDDSQLPKDRFSAERLKGVDSTLKIQPAELGDSAVYLCASSLDPVSREQFFGPGTRLTVL.

Concerning this clonotype itself: Relative to the germline gene, one junction end is altered; a read error may explain this. This chain uses TRBV12-3 or TRBV12-4 with TRBJ2-3; 9 bases align to TRBD2. The CDR3 is 18 residues long. CDR3 loop: CASSLGLDSGGRTDMQYF. In nucleotides, the CDR3 is TGTGCCAGCAGTTTAGGATTGGATAGCGGGGGACGCACAGATATGCAGTATTTT.

This clonotype was detected only a few times. This may come from a read error, since a much larger clone is one base off. CDR3 DNA: TGCGCCAGCAGCTTGGGACTAGAGTGGCCCAATGAGCAGCTCTTC. It codes for CASSLGLEWPNEQLF. This sequence joins TRBV5-1 and TRBJ2-1; perhaps TRBD2 as D (6 bases). From germline, CDR1 is SGHRS and CDR2 YFSETQ. The length of the CDR3 is 15 residues.

This clonotype was found many times. The CDR3 loop reads CASSSQNYGYTF. CDR3 DNA: TGTGCCAGCAGTTCACAAAACTATGGCTACACCTTC. V is TRBV12-3 or TRBV12-4 and J is TRBJ1-2; no clear D gene. The CDR3 loop spans 12 amino acids. Trimming left V 4 bases short and J 2 bases short, with 5 bases between.